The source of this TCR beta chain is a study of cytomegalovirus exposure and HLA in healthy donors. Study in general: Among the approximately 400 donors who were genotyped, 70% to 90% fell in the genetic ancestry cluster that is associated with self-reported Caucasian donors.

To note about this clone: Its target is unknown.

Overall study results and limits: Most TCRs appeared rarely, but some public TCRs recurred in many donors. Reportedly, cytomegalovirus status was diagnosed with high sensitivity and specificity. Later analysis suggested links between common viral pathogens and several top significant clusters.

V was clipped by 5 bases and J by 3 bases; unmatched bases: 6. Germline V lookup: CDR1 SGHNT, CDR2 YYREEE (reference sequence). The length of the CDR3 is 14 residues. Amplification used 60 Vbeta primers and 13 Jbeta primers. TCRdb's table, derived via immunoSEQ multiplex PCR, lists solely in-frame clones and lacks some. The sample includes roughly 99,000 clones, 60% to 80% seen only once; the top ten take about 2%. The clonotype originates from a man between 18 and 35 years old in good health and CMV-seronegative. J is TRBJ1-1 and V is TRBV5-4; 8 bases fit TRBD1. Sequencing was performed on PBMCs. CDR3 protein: CASRAGGADTEAFF. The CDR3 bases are TGTGCCAGCAGAGCAGGGGGCGCGGACACTGAAGCTTTCTTT.